This TCR beta chain stems from a study of blood T cell repertoires in COVID-19 (dated by TCRdb to about 2020). Broadly, across the study: Collaborator samples came from the United States, Italy and Spain and covered acute and convalescent phases of COVID-19. The material from the prospective study consisted of cDNA or gDNA derived from T cells, B-cell-depleted T cells, or PBMCs. Deeply sampled blood TCRbeta repertoires from subjects exposed to, actively infected with, or recovered from COVID-19 were included in the dataset. A freely available public database, intended as a resource for researchers studying the immune response to SARS-CoV-2, is where the repertoires were released. The samples were drawn from two sources: the first 160 participants of the ongoing ImmuneRACE study, and 1,254 subjects contributed by 6 global collaborators. Nearly every sample came with metadata listing a de-identified subject ID, COVID-19 status, age in years and sex. Where available, HLA class I and class II types were taken from metadata supplied by the sample provider and were not determined by assay-based typing.

What the study reported, not specific to this receptor: The quantity of clinical and demographic metadata differed by source and by participant and was supplied without curation.

TCRbeta CDR3 regions were amplified from genomic DNA by means of the immunoSEQ Assay, a bias-controlled multiplex PCR. Per the original workflow: Nucleated cell counts per sample were estimated from amplification of reference gene primers within the assay. To quantify the absolute abundance of each unique TCRbeta CDR3 rearrangement, sequence reads were collapsed and filtered. For each sample, productive Simpson clonality was calculated by taking the square root of Simpson's diversity index across productive rearrangements. This is the immuneACCESS table as TCRdb keeps it, with only in-frame sequences that have V and J called. A part of the clones is gone; compared with another copy, unresolved V genes explain less than half, and the rest is unexplained. For V, J and clone size, that table is used; D and trimming come from the DNA. The sample table contains about 140,000 clones; only one count was recorded for about nine tenths of them. The ten largest clones take up about 10% of the sample.

Based on the germline V gene, the CDR1 and CDR2 sequences are KGHSH and LQKENI. At the junction V is shortened by 2 bases and J by 3 bases; bases outside the gene matches: 1. Spanning cysteine to phenylalanine, the CDR3 consists of 15 amino acids. The retained sequence is limited to the CDR3, 45 bases, with the frame set at the first base. As regards this clone: Its antigen target is currently unknown. One base away there is no much larger clone; base qualities are not given.

Collaborating institutions collected whole blood in K2EDTA tubes following their own protocols. Collaborator samples were shipped for TCRbeta analysis as frozen whole blood, isolated PBMCs, or DNA extracted from either sample type. This clonotype was sampled from a woman of 80 years or more with acute or convalescent COVID-19. Input material: peripheral blood. The rearrangement joined TRBV18 to TRBJ2-1; 10 middle bases align to TRBD1. The bases read TGTGCCAGCTCACCAGGACAGGGGGTCTACAATGAGCAGTTCTTC. Its amino acids are CASSPGQGVYNEQFF.